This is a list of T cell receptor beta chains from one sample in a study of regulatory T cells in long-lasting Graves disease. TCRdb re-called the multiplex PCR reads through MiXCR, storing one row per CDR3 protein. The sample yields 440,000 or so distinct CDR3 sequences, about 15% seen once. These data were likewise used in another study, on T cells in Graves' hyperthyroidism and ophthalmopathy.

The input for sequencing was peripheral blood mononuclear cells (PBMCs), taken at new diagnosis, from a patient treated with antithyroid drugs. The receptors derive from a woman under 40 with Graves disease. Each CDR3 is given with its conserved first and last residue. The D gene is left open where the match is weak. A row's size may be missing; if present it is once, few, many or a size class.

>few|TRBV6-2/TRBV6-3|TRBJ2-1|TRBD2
TGTGCCAGCAGTTTCCCGGCCACTAGCGGGGTCAATGAGCAGTTCTTC
CASSFPATSGVNEQFF
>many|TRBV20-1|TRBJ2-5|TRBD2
TGCAGAGGACTAGCGGGGACCGGGGAGACCCAGTACTTC
CRGLAGTGETQYF
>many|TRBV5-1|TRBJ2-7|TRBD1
TGCGCCAGCAGCCGGACAGGGAATTGGCCCGAGCAGTACTTC
CASSRTGNWPEQYF
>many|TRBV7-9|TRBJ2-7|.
TGTGCCAGCAGCCCTCGGGACCCACCCTACGAGCAGTACTTC
CASSPRDPPYEQYF
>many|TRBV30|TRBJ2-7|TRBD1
TGTGCCTGGACGGACAGGGTTGCCTCTCCTTACGAGCAGTACTTC
CAWTDRVASPYEQYF
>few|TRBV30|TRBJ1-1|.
TGTGCCTGGAGTGTACCCGTGAACACTGAAGCTTTCTTT
CAWSVPVNTEAFF
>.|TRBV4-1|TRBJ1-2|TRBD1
TGCGCCAGCAGCCAACCGGGACAGGGCTATGGCTACACCTTC
CASSQPGQGYGYTF
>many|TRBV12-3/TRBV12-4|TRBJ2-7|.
TGTGCCAGCAGGCCGGGCCGACGGGGCGACGAGCAGTACTTC
CASRPGRRGDEQYF
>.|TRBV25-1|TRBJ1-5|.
TGTGCCAGCAGTGAATCCAGGGGCGGTCAGCCCCAGCATTTT
CASSESRGGQPQHF
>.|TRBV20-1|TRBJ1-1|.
TGCAGTGCTCCTTTCCTGAACACTGAAGCTTTCTTT
CSAPFLNTEAFF
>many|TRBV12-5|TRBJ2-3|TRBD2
TGTGCTAGTGGTTTGAGGACTAGCGGGAGGGATACGCAGTATTTT
CASGLRTSGRDTQYF
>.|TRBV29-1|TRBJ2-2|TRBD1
TGCAGCGTCGACAGGGGGCACACCGGGGAGCTGTTTTTT
CSVDRGHTGELFF
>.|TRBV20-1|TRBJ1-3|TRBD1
TGCAGTGCCCGGGACAGAATCTCCTCTGGAAACACCATATATTTT
CSARDRISSGNTIYF
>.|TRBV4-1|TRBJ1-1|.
TGCGCCAGCAGCCAAGAAGGAGGGGGAGTGCTCACTGAAGCTTTCTTT
CASSQEGGGVLTEAFF
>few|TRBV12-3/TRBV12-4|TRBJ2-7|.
TGTGCCAGCAGTTTAGGGGACTTGGCCGCCCCTGAGCATTACGAGCAGTACTTC
CASSLGDLAAPEHYEQYF
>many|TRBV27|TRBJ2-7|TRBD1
TGTGCCAGCAGTTTCGTGGGACAGGGGAGCTCCTACGAGCAGTACTTC
CASSFVGQGSSYEQYF
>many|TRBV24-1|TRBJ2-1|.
TGTGCCACCAGTGATCCGCTAGTCACAGGCGATGAGCAGTTCTTC
CATSDPLVTGDEQFF
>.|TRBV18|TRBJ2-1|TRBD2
TGTGCCAGCTCACTAGCGGGAGAAACCTACAATGAGCAGTTCTTC
CASSLAGETYNEQFF
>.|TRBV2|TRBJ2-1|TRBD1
TGTGCCAGCAGTGAGCAGGGGGCCGGAGATGAGCAGTTCTTC
CASSEQGAGDEQFF
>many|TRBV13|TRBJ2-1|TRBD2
TGTGCCAGCAGCCACGGGACTAGTGAAGATGAGCAGTTCTTC
CASSHGTSEDEQFF
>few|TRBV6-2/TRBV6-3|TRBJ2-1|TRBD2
TGTGCCAGCAATCCTAGCGGGAGGTTCAATGAGCAGTTCTTC
CASNPSGRFNEQFF
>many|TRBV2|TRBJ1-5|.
TGTGCCAGCAGTGTAGGACAAATATATAGCAATCAGCCCCAGCATTTT
CASSVGQIYSNQPQHF
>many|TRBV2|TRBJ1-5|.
TGTGCCAGCAGATCAGATAGCAATCAGCCCCAGCATTTT
CASRSDSNQPQHF
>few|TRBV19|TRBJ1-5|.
TGTGCCAGTAGTATGGGGGTTGATAGCAATCAGCCCCAGCATTTT
CASSMGVDSNQPQHF
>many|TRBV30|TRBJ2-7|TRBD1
TGTGCCTGCGACAGGGGGTTTTACGAGCAGTACTTC
CACDRGFYEQYF
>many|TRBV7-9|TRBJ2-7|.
TGTGCCAGCAGCTTAGGACGGACTGAGCAGTACTTC
CASSLGRTEQYF
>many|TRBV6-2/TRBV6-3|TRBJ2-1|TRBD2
TGTGCCAGCAGTTACAGGACTAGTACCAATGAGCAGTTCTTC
CASSYRTSTNEQFF
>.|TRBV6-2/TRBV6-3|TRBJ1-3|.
TGTGCCAGCAGTTACGACACCTCTGGAAACACCATATATTTT
CASSYDTSGNTIYF
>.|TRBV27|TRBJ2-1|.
TGTGCCAGCAGTACCGGTTGGGGGGCTAACCCGAACAATGAGCAGTTCTTC
CASSTGWGANPNNEQFF
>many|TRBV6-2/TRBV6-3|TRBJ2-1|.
TGTGCCAGCAGTTATACGGGAGTGGTTACCAATGAGCAGTTCTTC
CASSYTGVVTNEQFF
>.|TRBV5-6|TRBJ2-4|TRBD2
TGTGCCAGCAGCTTGGAGTTGCGGGAGGGAAAAAACATTCAGTACTTC
CASSLELREGKNIQYF
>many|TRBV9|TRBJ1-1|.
TGTGCCAGCAGCGTAGATGGGAACACTGAAGCTTTCTTT
CASSVDGNTEAFF
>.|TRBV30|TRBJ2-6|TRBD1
TGTGCCTGGAGTTCCGGGACAGTCTCTGGGGCCAACGTCCTGACTTTC
CAWSSGTVSGANVLTF
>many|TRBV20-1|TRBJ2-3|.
TGCAGTGCTAGGAATGAGGGGGCAGATACGCAGTATTTT
CSARNEGADTQYF
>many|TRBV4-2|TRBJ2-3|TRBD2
TGTGCCAGCAGCCAAGGGCTAGCGGAGGCAGATACGCAGTATTTT
CASSQGLAEADTQYF
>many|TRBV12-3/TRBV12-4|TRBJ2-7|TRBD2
TGTGCCAGCAGTTTAGAGGGGGGACTAGCCCGCGAGCAGTACTTC
CASSLEGGLAREQYF
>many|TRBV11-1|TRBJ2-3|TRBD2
TGTGCCAGCAGCGGCCGACTAGCGGGAGGGTTGCACGGCACAGATACGCAGTATTTT
CASSGRLAGGLHGTDTQYF
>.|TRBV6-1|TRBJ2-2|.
TGTGCCAGCAGGGGGGGCCAGGGGAGTCCCGGGGAGCTGTTTTTT
CASRGGQGSPGELFF
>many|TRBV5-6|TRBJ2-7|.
TGTGCCAGCAGCTGGGACCGGGACTACGAGCAGTACTTC
CASSWDRDYEQYF
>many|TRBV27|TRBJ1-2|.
TGTGCCAGCAGTTTACAGGGCCCTGGCTATGGCTACACCTTC
CASSLQGPGYGYTF
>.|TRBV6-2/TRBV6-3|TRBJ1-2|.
TGTGCCAGCAGTTACAACGGGGAATCTAACTATGGCTACACCTTC
CASSYNGESNYGYTF
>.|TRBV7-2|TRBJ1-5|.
TGTGCCAGCAGCTTGCCGGGGCAAGCTCAGCCCCAGCATTTT
CASSLPGQAQPQHF
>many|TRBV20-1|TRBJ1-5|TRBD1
TGCAGTGCTAGAGATCAAGGGACAGTAAGCAATCAGCCCCAGCATTTT
CSARDQGTVSNQPQHF
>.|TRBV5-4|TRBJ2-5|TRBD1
TGTGCCAGCAGCCCAAGGACAGGGGGCGTAGGGGAGACCCAGTACTTC
CASSPRTGGVGETQYF
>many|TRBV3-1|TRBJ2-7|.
TGTGCCAGCAGCCAAGCGTGGGAGCAGTACTTC
CASSQAWEQYF
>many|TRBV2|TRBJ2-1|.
TGTGCCAGCAGTGAAGCGGGAGTGTACAATGAGCAGTTCTTC
CASSEAGVYNEQFF
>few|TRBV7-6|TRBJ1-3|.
TGTGCCAGCAGCTACGGGACCCAAGACTCTGGAAACACCATATATTTT
CASSYGTQDSGNTIYF
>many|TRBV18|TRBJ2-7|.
TGTGCCAGCTCACCAGGAGGGGGCGAGCAGTACTTC
CASSPGGGEQYF
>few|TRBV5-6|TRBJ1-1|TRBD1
TGTGCCAGCAACCTAGACAGGGGTGAAGCTTTCTTT
CASNLDRGEAFF
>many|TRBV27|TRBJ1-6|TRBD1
TGTGCCAGCACCCCAACGGGACAGGGGAATTCACCCCTCCACTTT
CASTPTGQGNSPLHF
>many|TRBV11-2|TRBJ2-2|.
TGTGCCAGCACCATACAGGGGGGGATAACCGGGGAGCTGTTTTTT
CASTIQGGITGELFF
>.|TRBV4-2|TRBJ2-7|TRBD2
TGTGCCAGCAGCCAAGTTGTCCATAGCCCGTCGACTAGCGGATACGAGCAGTACTTC
CASSQVVHSPSTSGYEQYF
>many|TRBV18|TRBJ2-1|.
TGTGCCAGCTCACCCCTGGGTGAGCAGTTCTTC
CASSPLGEQFF
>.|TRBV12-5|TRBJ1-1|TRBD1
TGTGCTAGTGGTTTGTTCCCCGGGACAGTGAACACTGAAGCTTTCTTT
CASGLFPGTVNTEAFF
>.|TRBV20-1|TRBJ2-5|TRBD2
TGCAGTGCAAAGGGACTAGCGGGAGGAGAGACCCAGTACTTC
CSAKGLAGGETQYF
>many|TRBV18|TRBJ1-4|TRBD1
TGTGCCAGCTCACCCGGGACAGGAACAACTAATGAAAAACTGTTTTTT
CASSPGTGTTNEKLFF
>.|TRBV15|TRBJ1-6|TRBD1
TGTGCCACTGGGGTGGACAGGGGTCACTCACCCCTCCACTTT
CATGVDRGHSPLHF